Given below is one T cell receptor beta chain in context. It lacks a known antigen. Base qualities were left out, and no much larger clone turns up one base away. Inclusive of the bounding cysteine and phenylalanine, the CDR3 is 14 residues long. The CDR3 DNA has 42 bases and is translated from base 1. V is cut by 2 bases and J by 4 bases, and the space between the germline ends is 12 bases. The germline V gene sets CDR1 to SGHRS and CDR2 to YFSETQ. The data were taken from a study of OX40 agonist ivuxolimab in advanced cancers. Regarding the complete study: Ivuxolimab, which targeted the costimulatory receptor OX40 (CD134), was an agonistic, fully human IgG2 monoclonal antibody. Intravenous ivuxolimab was administered to patients every 2 weeks at six dose levels: 0.01, 0.1, 0.3, 1.5, 3 and 10 mg/kg. Among the approximately 54 dose-escalation patients, 19 had hepatocellular carcinoma, around 15 melanoma, 9 renal cell carcinoma and 9 head and neck cancer. A male proportion of around 80% and a mean age of around 60 years, ranging from roughly 23 to 90, were recorded for the dose-escalation cohort. Prior anti-PD-1, anti-PD-L1 or anti-CTLA-4 therapy was permitted, and checkpoint inhibitors had been received by approximately 39% of dose-escalation patients. Three dose-escalation patients achieved partial responses, one with hepatocellular carcinoma and two with cutaneous melanoma. Peripheral TCRbeta sequencing was intended to test whether TCR sequence diversity was altered and clonal T-cell expansion was caused by ivuxolimab. The paper describes the monotherapy dose-escalation part (N ≈ 51 patients) of the phase I trial of ivuxolimab. The research as a whole found: Low levels of normalized T-cell clonal expansion were also seen in some patients who did not respond. After ivuxolimab, more expanded clones were found on average in CD8+ T cells than in CD4+ T cells. The antigen specificity of the peripheral T cells that underwent clonal expansion was not determined. Clonal expansion of both CD4+ and CD8+ blood T cells was observed from baseline to week 6 at doses 0.1 to 3.0 mg/kg. Partial responders in the 0.1-3.0 mg/kg groups had among the lowest normalized peripheral clonal expansion, especially among CD8+ T cells.

The trial excluded patients who had a history of autoimmune disease or who were on systemic immunosuppression. In every dose cohort, peripheral blood was drawn for TCR sequencing at baseline, cycle 4 day 1, and cycle 7 day 1. Samples were obtained from an open-label, multicenter, first-in-human phase I dose-escalation trial of ivuxolimab. Adults with locally advanced or metastatic melanoma, renal cell, hepatocellular, or head and neck squamous cell carcinoma were enrolled in the trial. Before TCR sequencing, CD4+ and CD8+ T cells were separately sorted from peripheral blood. Genomic DNA was extracted from sorted cells for sequencing of the TCRbeta CDR3 region. TCRbeta CDR3 regions were sequenced using the immunoSEQ Assay. The immuneACCESS repertoire file appears here via TCRdb, limited to in-frame rearrangements. These files lack a portion of the clones; in checked studies, under half of the deficit traces to unresolved V genes, and the cause of the others is not known. Here the sample has around 100,000 clones; 86% occur a single time. Over 4.5% of the sample is taken by the ten largest.

The V and J segments used are TRBV5-1 and TRBJ1-1; the D gene cannot be named for sure. The starting material was CD4+ or CD8+ T cells sorted from blood, obtained in a trial of the OX40 agonist ivuxolimab. The clonotype was recovered from an adult with an advanced solid tumor such as melanoma, head and neck, liver or kidney cancer. CDR3 protein: CASSLRGSVTEAFF. The DNA sequence reads TGCGCCAGCAGCTTAAGAGGTAGTGTCACTGAAGCTTTCTTT.